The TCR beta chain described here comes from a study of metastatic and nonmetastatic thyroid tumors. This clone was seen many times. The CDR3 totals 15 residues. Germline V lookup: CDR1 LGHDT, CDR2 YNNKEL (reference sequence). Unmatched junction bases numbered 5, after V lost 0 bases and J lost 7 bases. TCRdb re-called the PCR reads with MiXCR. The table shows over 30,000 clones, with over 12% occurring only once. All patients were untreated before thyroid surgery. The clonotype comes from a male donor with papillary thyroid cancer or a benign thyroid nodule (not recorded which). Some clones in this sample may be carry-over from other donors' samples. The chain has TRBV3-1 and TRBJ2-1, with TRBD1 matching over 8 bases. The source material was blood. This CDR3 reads CASSQDRGLWNEQFF. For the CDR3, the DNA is TGTGCCAGCAGCCAAGACAGGGGGCTTTGGAATGAGCAGTTCTTC.